Listed below are T cell receptor beta chains from one sample, sequenced in a study of low-dose radiotherapy and immunotherapy resistance in tumors. TCRdb re-called the reads through MiXCR, storing one row per CDR3 protein. The sample contains 65,000 to 85,000 distinct CDR3 sequences, around 17% of which appear only once. Sample: PBMCs, taken after low-dose radiotherapy plus immunotherapy. These receptors originate from a male donor with prostate cancer. Both conserved end residues are part of each CDR3. The D gene is left open where the match is weak. Where a row states a size, it is once, few, many or the class of an expanded clone; other rows omit it.

V gene: TRBV29-1; D gene: -; clone size: once; J gene: TRBJ1-1; CDR3 DNA: TGCAGCGTTCTTCGCCGGGGGGCGTTTAGCACTGAAGCTTTCTTT; CDR3 protein: CSVLRRGAFSTEAFF
V gene: TRBV7-2; D gene: -; clone size: many; J gene: TRBJ2-3; CDR3 DNA: TGTGCCAGCAGCTTACTCGTGGGTTACACAGATACGCAGTATTTT; CDR3 protein: CASSLLVGYTDTQYF
V gene: TRBV28; D gene: TRBD1; clone size: many; J gene: TRBJ2-7; CDR3 DNA: TGTGCCAGCAGCCTAATGACAGGGGCCTACGAGCAGTACTTC; CDR3 protein: CASSLMTGAYEQYF
V gene: TRBV3-1; D gene: -; clone size: many; J gene: TRBJ2-5; CDR3 DNA: TGTGCCAGCAGCCAACGGGGGACAGAGACCCAGTACTTC; CDR3 protein: CASSQRGTETQYF
V gene: TRBV6-5; D gene: -; clone size: many; J gene: TRBJ1-2; CDR3 DNA: TGTGCCAGCAGTTACTCGCGGAACAACTATGGCTACACCTTC; CDR3 protein: CASSYSRNNYGYTF
V gene: TRBV29-1; D gene: TRBD1; clone size: many; J gene: TRBJ2-3; CDR3 DNA: TGCAGCGTTCAACCCGGACAGGCCATAGATACGCAGTATTTT; CDR3 protein: CSVQPGQAIDTQYF
V gene: TRBV29-1; D gene: -; clone size: few; J gene: TRBJ1-1; CDR3 DNA: TGCAGCGTGGACCGGGACGCAGGCACTGAAGCTTTCTTT; CDR3 protein: CSVDRDAGTEAFF
V gene: TRBV7-6; D gene: TRBD2; clone size: many; J gene: TRBJ2-7; CDR3 DNA: TGTGCCAGCAGCCAGATCAGCGGGACGGGCCCCAACGAGCAGTACTTC; CDR3 protein: CASSQISGTGPNEQYF
V gene: TRBV28; D gene: TRBD1; clone size: many; J gene: TRBJ2-2; CDR3 DNA: TGTGCCAGCAGTACGTTTCGACAGGGTCGGGCCACCGGGGAGCTGTTTTTT; CDR3 protein: CASSTFRQGRATGELFF
V gene: TRBV20-1; D gene: TRBD1; clone size: -; J gene: TRBJ2-1; CDR3 DNA: TGCAGTGTTAACGGCCCGACAGGGAAGAATGAGCAGTTCTTC; CDR3 protein: CSVNGPTGKNEQFF
V gene: TRBV28; D gene: -; clone size: many; J gene: TRBJ2-1; CDR3 DNA: TGTGCCAGCGCCCCCCCGGCGGCTGGTGAGCAGTTCTTC; CDR3 protein: CASAPPAAGEQFF
V gene: TRBV19; D gene: -; clone size: many; J gene: TRBJ1-1; CDR3 DNA: TGTGCCAGTAGTAGTACAGGGAACACTGAAGCTTTCTTT; CDR3 protein: CASSSTGNTEAFF
V gene: TRBV5-5; D gene: -; clone size: many; J gene: TRBJ2-2; CDR3 DNA: TGTGCCAGCAGCTCCGGGTCCACGGCGGGCGGGGAGCTGTTTTTT; CDR3 protein: CASSSGSTAGGELFF
V gene: TRBV6-8; D gene: -; clone size: few; J gene: TRBJ2-7; CDR3 DNA: TGTGCCAGCAGGGGTGTCTACGAGCAGTACTTC; CDR3 protein: CASRGVYEQYF
V gene: TRBV5-4; D gene: -; clone size: -; J gene: TRBJ2-5; CDR3 DNA: TGTGCCAGCAGCTTGGGTGCAGAGCAAGAGACCCAGTACTTC; CDR3 protein: CASSLGAEQETQYF
V gene: TRBV28; D gene: TRBD2; clone size: many; J gene: TRBJ2-7; CDR3 DNA: TGTGCCAGCAGACCGGGAGGGCCGGGCGAGCAGTACTTC; CDR3 protein: CASRPGGPGEQYF
V gene: TRBV28; D gene: -; clone size: many; J gene: TRBJ1-4; CDR3 DNA: TGTGCCAGCAGTTTGGGACCGTTCGAACTGTTTTTT; CDR3 protein: CASSLGPFELFF
V gene: TRBV28; D gene: TRBD1; clone size: many; J gene: TRBJ1-6; CDR3 DNA: TGTGCCAGCAGTTTAATGGAGGGGGCAGGTAATTCACCCCTCCACTTT; CDR3 protein: CASSLMEGAGNSPLHF
V gene: TRBV28; D gene: -; clone size: -; J gene: TRBJ2-2; CDR3 DNA: TGTGCCAGCAGTGGCTACACCGGGGAGCTGTTTTTT; CDR3 protein: CASSGYTGELFF
V gene: TRBV7-2; D gene: -; clone size: many; J gene: TRBJ2-7; CDR3 DNA: TGTGCCAGCAGCCCAGAACAGCGCAGCTCCTACGAGCAGTACTTC; CDR3 protein: CASSPEQRSSYEQYF
V gene: TRBV20-1; D gene: TRBD1; clone size: -; J gene: TRBJ2-7; CDR3 DNA: TGCAGTGCTAGAGATTCTTATTTGGGACAGGGGATCGAGCAGTACTTC; CDR3 protein: CSARDSYLGQGIEQYF
V gene: TRBV7-2; D gene: -; clone size: many; J gene: TRBJ2-5; CDR3 DNA: TGTGCCAGCAGCTTTTCTAGCGCTCCGAGGGAGACCCAGTACTTC; CDR3 protein: CASSFSSAPRETQYF
V gene: TRBV10-3; D gene: -; clone size: medium-sized; J gene: TRBJ2-7; CDR3 DNA: TGTGCCATACGACTGGATTCCTACGAGCAGTACTTC; CDR3 protein: CAIRLDSYEQYF
V gene: TRBV5-1; D gene: -; clone size: many; J gene: TRBJ1-2; CDR3 DNA: TGCGCCAGCAGCTTCAGTCCTAACTATGGCTACACCTTC; CDR3 protein: CASSFSPNYGYTF
V gene: TRBV11-2; D gene: TRBD2; clone size: many; J gene: TRBJ2-7; CDR3 DNA: TGTGCCAGCAGCTCCTATCCTAGCGGGAGAAAGGACGAGCAGTACTTC; CDR3 protein: CASSSYPSGRKDEQYF
V gene: TRBV19; D gene: -; clone size: few; J gene: TRBJ1-5; CDR3 DNA: TGTGCCAGTAGTATGGGGGCATATAGCAATCAGCCCCAGCATTTT; CDR3 protein: CASSMGAYSNQPQHF
V gene: TRBV2; D gene: -; clone size: many; J gene: TRBJ2-5; CDR3 DNA: TGTGCCAGCAGTGAGGACCATGTGGGGACCCAGTACTTC; CDR3 protein: CASSEDHVGTQYF
V gene: TRBV28; D gene: -; clone size: many; J gene: TRBJ2-3; CDR3 DNA: TGTGCCAGCAGCGAGACAGGATCAGATACGCAGTATTTT; CDR3 protein: CASSETGSDTQYF
V gene: TRBV10-3; D gene: TRBD1; clone size: -; J gene: TRBJ2-7; CDR3 DNA: TGTGCCATCAGTGATTACGGGACAGGTTCCGACGAGCAGTACTTC; CDR3 protein: CAISDYGTGSDEQYF
V gene: TRBV28; D gene: -; clone size: many; J gene: TRBJ1-1; CDR3 DNA: TGTGCCAGCAGTCCTTGGAAGAACACTGAAGCTTTCTTT; CDR3 protein: CASSPWKNTEAFF
V gene: TRBV28; D gene: -; clone size: many; J gene: TRBJ2-7; CDR3 DNA: TGTGCCAGCAAAAAGACAGCCACCTACGAGCAGTACTTC; CDR3 protein: CASKKTATYEQYF
V gene: TRBV5-1; D gene: TRBD1; clone size: few; J gene: TRBJ1-1; CDR3 DNA: TGCGCCAGCGGGCCAGGGGGGTCGACTGAAGCTTTCTTT; CDR3 protein: CASGPGGSTEAFF
V gene: TRBV29-1; D gene: TRBD2; clone size: many; J gene: TRBJ2-1; CDR3 DNA: TGCAGCGTTGAGGCGGGAGGGAAGGATGAGCAGTTCTTC; CDR3 protein: CSVEAGGKDEQFF